The entry below gives a single T cell receptor (beta chain) sequence along with its context. The junction departs from germline at one end; a sequencing error may be responsible. The source of the sample is a study of immune characterization of retroperitoneal liposarcoma. CDR1 and CDR2 (germline): MNHEY, SVGAGI. The CDR3 runs 15 residues. MiXCR, applied by TCRdb to the PCR reads, yields one record per CDR3 protein. The table has about 10,000 distinct CDR3 sequences, roughly a third seen once. The sample comprised tumor tissue. The chain joins TRBV6-5 to TRBJ1-1; D gene uncertain. This sequence originates from a female donor with retroperitoneal liposarcoma. In DNA form, the CDR3 reads TGCGCCAGCAGTACTACGGTGGCAGGCGGAACTGAAGCTTTCTTT. Its protein is CASSTTVAGGTEAFF.